This note documents a single TCR beta chain sequence. The table came from immunoSEQ multiplex PCR; TCRdb's copy has only in-frame clones and leaves some out. The sample has about 94,000 clones, 90% seen once. The record originates from a study of control samples from healthy donors and cancer patients. Germline-derived CDR1 and CDR2 are SGHNT and YYREEE (reference sequence). The CDR3 sequence is 12 residues long. V was trimmed by 6 bases and J by 1 base, leaving 7 bases between them. V gene TRBV5-4 combines with J gene TRBJ1-1, with D unclear. The receptor's source is a woman between 18 and 29 years old in good health. Sequencing was carried out using blood. The chain's CDR3 is CASTATNTEAFF. In DNA form, the CDR3 reads TGTGCCAGCACCGCAACGAACACTGAAGCTTTCTTT.